This paragraph reports one T cell receptor beta chain. This clonotype was detected many times. Its antigen is still unknown. Base quality data are lacking; no much larger clone is found one base away. The data are from a study of T cells in Graves' hyperthyroidism and ophthalmopathy (dated by TCRdb to the late 2010s). In the study overall: Peripheral blood samples were taken at initial diagnosis, before any treatment was given. TCR V-J signatures able to tell the groups apart were searched for in a discovery cohort of 95 to 100 patients, of whom around 42 had Graves' ophthalmopathy and about 60 had stable Graves' hyperthyroidism. Prospective prediction of ophthalmopathy was tested in an independent validation cohort of fewer than 20 hyperthyroidism patients and some 17 patients who later progressed to ophthalmopathy. For training and testing, the 100 or so patients in the discovery cohort were randomly divided in a 7:3 ratio. In addition, the study compared T-cell repertoires in thyroid tissue and in blood from about 6 Graves' hyperthyroidism patients. Once sampling was done, hyperthyroidism patients were given methimazole at a starting dose of 30 mg daily, whereas ophthalmopathy patients were given high-dose intravenous methylprednisolone. The paper describes TCR Vbeta CDR3 sequencing of around 130 peripheral blood samples, made up of 43 ophthalmopathy patients, more than 70 hyperthyroidism patients and some 17 progressor patients. The full study reports these points: During validation, the model predicted progression to ophthalmopathy a median of around 7 months ahead of onset, with roughly 65% sensitivity and 72.22% specificity. Ophthalmopathy was separated from stable hyperthyroidism by a 13 V-J signature model, with approximately 89% sensitivity and approximately 84% specificity obtained in cross-validation and 80%/75% obtained in testing. Sample size was not statistically predetermined, and blinding of investigators to group allocation was not performed. Most expanded thyroid clonotypes (frequency above 0.001) were also detected in blood, suggesting blood repertoires may reflect thyroid immune responses.

TCR beta CDR3 regions were amplified from RNA transcripts. For the first round of RT-PCR on the TCR CDR3, the HTBI primer set was used together with the Qiagen OneStep RT-PCR kit. A second multiplex PCR round built the libraries, followed by size selection and purification. Sequencing of the libraries was done on an Illumina HiSeq2000 using paired-end 100 bp reads. The source study handled its data this way. Raw data were processed with SOAPnuke, discarding reads with adapters, uncalled bases, mean Phred below 15, or no exact constant-primer or identifier match. High-quality paired reads were merged with COPE v1.2.5, and unique nucleotide sequences were defined as clonotypes. MiTCR v1.1 was used to align clonotypes to the IMGT TRBV, TRBD and TRBJ reference segments. Analysis was restricted to V-J combinations with a frequency above 0.0001, which covered roughly 99% of repertoires. A TCS score was defined as the ratio between F50 (clonal expansion) and ExV (chaos), using BLOSUM62-based TCRdist between CDR3 peptides within each V-J. Welch's t-statistics and random forest reduced fewer than 550 V-J features to about 12, which were used in a naive Bayes classifier (R e1071). TCRdb applied fastp at Q25 and MiXCR to the public reads, then kept only in-frame beta chains. Rows are unified per CDR3 protein, each entry keeping the most common DNA and genes. TCRdb, rather than the study authors, made the V and J calls. Present in this sample are over 500,000 distinct CDR3 sequences, 17% of which were seen just once. The top ten clonotypes cover roughly 15% of the sample.

From the cysteine up to the phenylalanine, the CDR3 has a length of 16 residues. Only the CDR3 part of the read is kept: 48 bases, read in frame from the first base. CDR1 KGHDR and CDR2 SFDVKD are derived from the germline V gene. Clipping removes 3 bases from V and 4 bases from J, with 4 as the unmatched junction base count. Ophthalmopathy patients had moderately to severely active disease, Clinical Activity Score of at least 3, NOSPECS grade of at least 4, and duration under 3 months. Exclusion was applied to patients with uncontrolled infections, other autoimmune diseases, pregnancy or lactation. Diagnoses were based on clinical symptoms, serum thyroxine and TRAb, thyroid ultrasound and orbital computed tomography. Ficoll-Paque density gradient centrifugation was used to isolate PBMCs from around 10 ml of fresh peripheral blood. Total RNA was extracted with Trizol reagent, and quality was checked on an Agilent 2100 Bioanalyzer.

The sequence came from a woman aged 18-35 years with Graves' ophthalmopathy. The chain uses TRBV24-1 and TRBJ2-7, with TRBD2 matching 14 junction bases. Source material: blood. In nucleotide form, the sequence is TGTGCCACCAGTGATGGTGGGACTAGCGGGAGTTACGAGCAGTACTTC. This yields the protein CATSDGGTSGSYEQYF.